The entry that follows covers one TCR beta chain sequence. Its antigen is not known. Germline values: CDR1 SNHLY, CDR2 FYNNEI. V gave up 1 base and J gave up 6 bases; unmatched junction bases: 3. The CDR3 spans 15 residues. The data derive from a study of T cell responses to AZD1222 COVID-19 vaccine. Study results and caveats: The number of AZD1222 recipients seropositive at baseline was only five or six.

Doses given second, at about 4 or about 12 weeks, were pooled. Measured with immunoSEQ multiplex PCR; TCRdb has only the in-frame clones, and not every one. This repertoire shows 85,000 or so clones, 86% found once; its top ten account for roughly 5.6%. This receptor was taken from an adult who received the AZD1222 COVID-19 vaccine. The sample here was peripheral blood, taken 28 days after the second AZD1222 dose. This rearrangement joins TRBV2 to TRBJ1-2; 12 bases are shared with TRBD1. The DNA for the CDR3 is TGTGCCAGCAGTGAAGTGGGACAGGGGGCGAATGGCTACACCTTC. This sequence encodes CASSEVGQGANGYTF. The entire variable domain, with the rest obtained from reference TRBV2 and TRBJ1-2, is as follows: EPEVTQTPSHQVTQMGQEVILRCVPISNHLYFYWYRQILGQKVEFLVSFYNNEISEKSEIFDDQFSVERPDGSNFTLKIRSTKLEDSAMYFCASSEVGQGANGYTFGSGTRLTVV.